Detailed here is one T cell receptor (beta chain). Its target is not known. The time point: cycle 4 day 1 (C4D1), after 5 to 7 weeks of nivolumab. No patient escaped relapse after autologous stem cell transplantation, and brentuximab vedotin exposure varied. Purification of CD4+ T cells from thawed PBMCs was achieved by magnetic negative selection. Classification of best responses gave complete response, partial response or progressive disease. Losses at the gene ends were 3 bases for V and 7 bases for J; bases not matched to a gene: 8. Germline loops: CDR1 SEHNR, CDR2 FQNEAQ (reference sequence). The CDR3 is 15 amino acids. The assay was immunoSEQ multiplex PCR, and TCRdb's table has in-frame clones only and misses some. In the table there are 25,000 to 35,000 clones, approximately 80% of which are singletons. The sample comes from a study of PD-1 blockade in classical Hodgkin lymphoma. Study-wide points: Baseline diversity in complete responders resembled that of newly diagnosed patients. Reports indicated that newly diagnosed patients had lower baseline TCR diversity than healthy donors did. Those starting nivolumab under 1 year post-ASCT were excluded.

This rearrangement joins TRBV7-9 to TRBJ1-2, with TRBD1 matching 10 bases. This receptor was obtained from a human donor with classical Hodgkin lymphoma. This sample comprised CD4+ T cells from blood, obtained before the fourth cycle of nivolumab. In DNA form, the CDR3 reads TGTGCCAGCAGCTTTGACAGGGGGCGTCTATCTGGCTACACCTTC. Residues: CASSFDRGRLSGYTF.